The source of this T cell receptor (beta chain) is a study of blood T cell repertoires in COVID-19. Study context: PBMCs, B-cell-depleted T cells, or T cells were the source of the cDNA or gDNA that made up the material.

In the authors' workflow: For nucleated cells, counts were estimated from reference gene primer amplification. Method: immunoSEQ multiplex PCR; TCRdb's copy keeps in-frame clones and lacks some. From that table come the V and J calls and clone size; the DNA was used to work out D and trimming. The top ten hold about 3% of the sample, which has roughly 40,000 clones, around 87% seen once. CDR3 length equals 16 residues. Germline V gives CDR1 SNHLY, CDR2 FYNNEI. V lost 5 bases to trimming and J lost 4 bases; unmatched junction nucleotides: 9. This sequence joins TRBV2 and TRBJ2-2; 8 nucleotides line up with TRBD2. This receptor was obtained from a man aged 50 or older with active COVID-19. The sample was peripheral blood. CDR3 region: CASSPRRGGSTGELFF. As DNA, the CDR3 is TGTGCCAGCAGTCCCCGACGGGGGGGATCCACCGGGGAGCTGTTTTTT. The full variable domain, completed using reference TRBV2 and TRBJ2-2, is EPEVTQTPSHQVTQMGQEVILRCVPISNHLYFYWYRQILGQKVEFLVSFYNNEISEKSEIFDDQFSVERPDGSNFTLKIRSTKLEDSAMYFCASSPRRGGSTGELFFGEGSRLTVL.